The T cell receptor beta chain under discussion was sequenced for a study of blood T cell repertoires in COVID-19. TCRdb's copy holds only in-frame clones and misses some; the assay was immunoSEQ multiplex PCR. This table has tens of thousands of clones, around 88% appearing once. The receptor's source is a man between 65 and 85 years old with active or convalescent COVID-19. The sequencing sample was made of peripheral blood.

DNA of the CDR3: TGTGCCAGCACTCGGACAGGGGGTGGCTACACCTTC. Translated, it gives CASTRTGGGYTF. The chain joins TRBV6-5 to TRBJ1-2; 10 nucleotides match TRBD1. CDR1 is MNHEY, CDR2 SVGAGI, per germline. The CDR3 contains 12 residues. Germline trimming cut 7 bases from V and 7 bases from J; bases unmatched to any gene: 3.